One sample yielded the 16 T cell receptor beta chains listed below, sequenced in a study of CD8 T cells in Susac syndrome. Random hexamers were used to reverse transcribe an amount of roughly 0.45 to 1 ug RNA. Each CDR3 protein is one row after TCRdb ran MiXCR on the immunoSEQ multiplex PCR reads. Here the sample spans 150,000 or so distinct CDR3 sequences, approximately 96% being singletons. Sample: CD4+ T cells from PBMCs. All receptors come from a human donor in good health.

The rearrangement uses TRBV12-5 and TRBJ2-1; D possibly corresponds to TRBD2 (6 bases). The CDR3 runs 11 residues. Germline-derived CDR1 and CDR2 are LGHNT and FRNRAP. V lost 6 bases, J lost 8 bases, and 8 bases lay in between. CDR3 loop: CASGRLDEQFF. DNA for the CDR3: TGTGCTAGTGGCAGACTAGATGAGCAGTTCTTC.

This sequence joins TRBV11-2 and TRBJ1-1; D remains ambiguous. Germline lookup yields CDR1 SGHAT and CDR2 FQNNGV. The CDR3 is 13 residues long. Trimming took 8 bases from V and 6 from J, leaving 16 bases between them. This chain's CDR3 is CASLSVRAPEAFF. The CDR3 DNA sequence: TGTGCCAGCCTGTCCGTCCGGGCTCCTGAAGCTTTCTTT.

V is TRBV20-1 and J is TRBJ2-3; D possibly matches TRBD1 or TRBD2 (5 bases each). Germline V gene lookup returns CDR1 DFQATT and CDR2 SNEGSKA (reference sequence). The CDR3 has 14 amino acids. Deletions cut 4 bases from V and 2 bases from J, with 13 bases between. The CDR3 region is CSAKASGTTDTQYF. In DNA form, the CDR3 reads TGCAGTGCTAAGGCGTCAGGGACCACAGATACGCAGTATTTT.

V usage is TRBV7-2 and J usage is TRBJ2-2; D is undetermined. The CDR3 has 15 amino acids. Germline CDR1 and CDR2: SGHTA and FQGNSA. V was shortened by 3 bases and J by 6 bases, with 14 bases between the two germline ends. CDR3 sequence (DNA): TGTGCCAGCAGCTTGGCCACCCCTAAGGCCGGGGAGCTGTTTTTT. It codes for CASSLATPKAGELFF.

The chain recombines TRBV15 with TRBJ2-1, with 11 nucleotides matching TRBD2. The germline V gene encodes CDR1 LNHNV and CDR2 YYDKDF (reference sequence). Trimming removed 0 bases from V and 7 bases from J; junction bases left unmatched: 5. The CDR3 totals 16 residues. CDR3 DNA: TGTGCCACCAGCAGAGATCCTAGCGGGGGGTTAAATGAGCAGTTCTTC. Translating it yields CATSRDPSGGLNEQFF. The full variable domain, rest sourced from reference TRBV15 and TRBJ2-1, is DAMVIQNPRYQVTQFGKPVTLSCSQTLNHNVMYWYQQKSSQAPKLLFHYYDKDFNNEADTPDNFQSRRPNTSFCFLDIRSPGLGDTAMYLCATSRDPSGGLNEQFFGPGTRLTVL.

The gene calls are TRBV29-1 and TRBJ2-3; the match to TRBD1 covers 9 bases. CDR1 is SQVTM, CDR2 ANQGSEA, per germline. This CDR3 spans 16 amino acids. Trimming removed 2 bases from V and 3 bases from J; junction bases left unmatched: 9. CDR3 protein: CSVEMFGTGRTDTQYF. The CDR3 bases are TGCAGCGTTGAAATGTTCGGGACAGGGAGGACAGATACGCAGTATTTT.

CDR3 loop: CASSVTDRANTEAFF. DNA for the CDR3: TGTGCCAGCAGCGTAACCGACAGAGCGAACACTGAAGCTTTCTTT. The rearrangement joins TRBV9 to TRBJ1-1; possibly TRBD1 for D (5 bases). The length of the CDR3 is 15 residues. V lost 1 base to trimming and J lost 1 base, with 11 bases between them. The V gene's germline CDR1 is SGDLS and CDR2 YYNGEE.

V usage is TRBV20-1 and J usage is TRBJ2-7; 13 bases line up with TRBD2. V gave up 6 bases and J gave up 1 base; unmatched junction bases: 6. Germline CDR1 DFQATT, CDR2 SNEGSKA (reference sequence). The CDR3 loop spans 15 amino acids. CDR3 sequence: CSASGTSGDSYEQYF. The CDR3, as DNA: TGCAGTGCCTCCGGGACTAGCGGGGATTCCTACGAGCAGTACTTC.

The V gene is TRBV7-8, the J gene TRBJ2-3, with 13 bases lining up with TRBD2. CDR3 length equals 18 residues. Looked up from germline, CDR1 is SGHVS and CDR2 is FQNEAQ. Trimming at V came to 4 bases and at J to 3 bases, leaving 10 bases not matched to a gene. This CDR3 is CASSSHRLAGGVTDTQYF. CDR3 DNA sequence: TGTGCCAGCAGCTCGCATAGACTAGCGGGGGGCGTAACAGATACGCAGTATTTT.

The chain combines TRBV9 with TRBJ1-2; D uncertain. The CDR3 is 15 amino acids. V was pared by 3 bases and J by 4 bases, with 16 bases between. CDR1 is SGDLS and CDR2 is YYNGEE in the germline V gene. The CDR3 coding sequence is TGTGCCAGCAGCGCCCGGCCTACCGCGGGCTATGGCTACACCTTC. This gives the protein CASSARPTAGYGYTF.

The gene calls are TRBV12-3 or TRBV12-4 and TRBJ2-1, with 9 nucleotides matching TRBD2. The CDR3 has 15 residues. The ends lost 6 bases at V and 3 bases at J; junction bases unmatched: 6. The CDR3 is CASRPLAGDYNEQFF. The CDR3 DNA reads TGTGCCAGCAGACCACTAGCGGGTGACTACAATGAGCAGTTCTTC.

J is TRBJ2-1 and V is TRBV19; 8 bases fit TRBD1. V shed 5 bases, J shed 7 bases, and the junction held 7 bases outside the gene matches. Germline V gives CDR1 LNHDA, CDR2 SQIVND (reference sequence). CDR3 length equals 14 residues. The CDR3 loop reads CASSEWTGRNEQFF. CDR3 coding DNA: TGTGCCAGTAGTGAATGGACAGGGAGGAATGAGCAGTTCTTC.

This clonotype showed up just once. This chain links TRBV14 with TRBJ2-7; the D call may be TRBD1 or TRBD2 (5 bases each). Trimming pared 0 bases from V and 1 base from J, leaving 10 bases between. Germline-derived CDR1 and CDR2 are SGHDN and FVKESK. CDR3 length: 15 amino acids. CDR3 sequence: CASSQDGGASYEQYF. The DNA of the CDR3 is TGTGCCAGCAGCCAAGATGGGGGAGCGTCCTACGAGCAGTACTTC.

The chain has TRBV30 and TRBJ2-5, with D possibly matching TRBD2 (6 bases). The V end was cut by 0 bases, the J end by 4 bases, with 9 bases between. Germline V CDR1 and CDR2: GTSNPN, SVGIG (reference sequence). The CDR3 runs 13 residues. CDR3 sequence reads: CAWSVGGSETQYF. The CDR3 bases are TGTGCCTGGAGTGTTGGGGGGTCAGAGACCCAGTACTTC.

A word on this clonotype: A junction end diverges from the germline sequence, so it may reflect a read error. This chain links TRBV20-1 with TRBJ2-1; 10 nucleotides line up with TRBD2. This CDR3 region has 16 residues. Germline CDR1 reads DFQATT; CDR2 reads SNEGSKA (reference sequence). The CDR3 loop reads CSARVYSGGAYDEQFF. The CDR3 DNA is TGCAGTGCTAGAGTCTACAGCGGGGGGGCCTACGATGAGCAGTTCTTC.

This chain connects TRBV12-3 or TRBV12-4 to TRBJ2-7; maybe TRBD1 (5 bases). This CDR3 contains 14 residues. Trimming removed 2 bases from V and 5 bases from J, with 13 bases in between. DNA for the CDR3: TGTGCCAGCAGTTTATTTCGCCAGGGCGACGAGCAGTACTTC. It encodes CASSLFRQGDEQYF.